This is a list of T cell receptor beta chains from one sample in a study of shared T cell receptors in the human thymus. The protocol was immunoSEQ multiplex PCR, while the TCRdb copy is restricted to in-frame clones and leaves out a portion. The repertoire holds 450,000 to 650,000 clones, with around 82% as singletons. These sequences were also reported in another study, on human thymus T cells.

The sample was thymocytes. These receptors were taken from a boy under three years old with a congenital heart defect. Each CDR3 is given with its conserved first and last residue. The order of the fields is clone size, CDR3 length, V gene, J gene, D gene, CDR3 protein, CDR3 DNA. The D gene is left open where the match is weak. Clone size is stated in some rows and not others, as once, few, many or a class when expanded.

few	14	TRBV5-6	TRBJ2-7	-	CASSQKGTTYEQYF	TGTGCCAGCAGCCAGAAAGGTACTACCTACGAGCAGTACTTC
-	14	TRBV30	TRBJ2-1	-	CAWIPDRSNNEQFF	TGTGCCTGGATCCCAGACAGGTCCAACAATGAGCAGTTCTTC
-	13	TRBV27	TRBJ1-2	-	CASSSDRWAGYTF	TGTGCCAGCAGTTCCGACAGGTGGGCTGGCTACACCTTC
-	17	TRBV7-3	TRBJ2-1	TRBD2	CASSLLPGGSAYNEQFF	TGTGCCAGCAGCTTACTGCCGGGGGGTAGCGCCTACAATGAGCAGTTCTTC
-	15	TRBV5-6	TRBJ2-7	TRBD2	CASSLDGRAPLEQYF	TGTGCCAGCAGCTTGGACGGGAGGGCCCCCTTGGAGCAGTACTTC
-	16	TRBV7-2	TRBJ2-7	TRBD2	CASSLAWAGGVYEQYF	TGTGCCAGCAGCTTAGCGTGGGCCGGGGGGGTCTACGAGCAGTACTTC
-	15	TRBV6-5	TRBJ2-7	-	CASSYDTSRGYEQYF	TGTGCCAGCAGTTACGACACCTCAAGGGGCTACGAGCAGTACTTC
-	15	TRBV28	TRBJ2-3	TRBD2	CASSFLGLAGSTQYF	TGTGCCAGCAGTTTCCTGGGACTAGCGGGGTCTACGCAGTATTTT
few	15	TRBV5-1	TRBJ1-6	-	CASSLGTAPNSPLHF	TGCGCCAGCAGCCTCGGGACTGCCCCTAATTCACCCCTCCACTTT
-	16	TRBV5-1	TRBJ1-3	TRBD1	CASSLGDRVGGNTIYF	TGCGCCAGCAGCTTGGGGGACAGGGTCGGAGGAAACACCATATATTTT
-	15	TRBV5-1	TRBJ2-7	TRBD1	CASSLVAGGEYEQYF	TGCGCCAGCAGCTTGGTGGCAGGGGGCGAGTACGAGCAGTACTTC
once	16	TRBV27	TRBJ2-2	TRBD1	CASSLSRQTGTGELFF	TGTGCCAGCAGTTTATCCCGCCAGACAGGGACCGGGGAGCTGTTTTTT
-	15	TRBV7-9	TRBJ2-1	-	CASSFLLRSYNEQFF	TGTGCCAGCAGCTTCCTCCTCCGGTCCTACAATGAGCAGTTCTTC
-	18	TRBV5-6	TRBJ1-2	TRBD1	CASSLRWDRGRLGYGYTF	TGTGCCAGCAGCTTGAGATGGGACAGGGGGCGACTAGGCTATGGCTACACCTTC
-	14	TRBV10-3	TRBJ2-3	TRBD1	CAIMPGGLTDTQYF	TGTGCCATCATGCCAGGGGGCTTAACAGATACGCAGTATTTT
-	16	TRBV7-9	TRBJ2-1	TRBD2	CASSLARTSGSNEQFF	TGTGCCAGCAGCTTAGCGCGGACTAGCGGGAGCAATGAGCAGTTCTTC
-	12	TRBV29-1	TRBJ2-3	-	CSVGTSTDTQYF	TGCAGCGTTGGGACTAGCACAGATACGCAGTATTTT
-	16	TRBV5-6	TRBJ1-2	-	CASSLVWQGQGYGYTF	TGTGCCAGCAGCTTGGTATGGCAGGGGCAGGGCTATGGCTACACCTTC
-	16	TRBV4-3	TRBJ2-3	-	CASSQGPYGGLNTQYF	TGCGCCAGCAGCCAAGGGCCCTACGGGGGTTTAAATACGCAGTATTTT